What follows describes a single T cell receptor beta chain. As yet, its antigen is unknown. These data originate in a study of T cell responses to AZD1222 COVID-19 vaccine. Study-wide points: Repertoires in all cases were sampled only once the peak T cell response had passed.

Only in-frame clones appear in the TCRdb table, and some are missing; sequencing was by immunoSEQ multiplex PCR. The sample contains about 100,000 clones, roughly nine tenths of which appear only once. The source material was peripheral blood, sampled on day 0 of AZD1222 vaccination. This receptor was obtained from an adult in good health.

CDR3 region: CASSAGSVNEKLFF. In nucleotides, the CDR3 is TGTGCCAGTAGTGCGGGAAGCGTAAATGAAAAACTGTTTTTT. This chain connects TRBV19 to TRBJ1-4, with unresolved D. Trimming took 5 bases from V and 5 from J, leaving 12 bases between them. CDR1 LNHDA and CDR2 SQIVND come from the germline V gene (reference sequence). This CDR3 is built from 14 residues.